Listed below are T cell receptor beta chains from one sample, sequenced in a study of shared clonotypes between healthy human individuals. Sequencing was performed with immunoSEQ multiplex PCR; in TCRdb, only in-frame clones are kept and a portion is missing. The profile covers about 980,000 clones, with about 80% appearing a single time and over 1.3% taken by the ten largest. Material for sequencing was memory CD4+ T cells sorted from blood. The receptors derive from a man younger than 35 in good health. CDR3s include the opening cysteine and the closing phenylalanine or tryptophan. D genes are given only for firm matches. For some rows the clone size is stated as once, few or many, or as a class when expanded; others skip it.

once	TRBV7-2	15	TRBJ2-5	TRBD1	TGTGCCAGCAGCTACCGGACAGGGGGTGGGGAGACCCAGTACTTC	CASSYRTGGGETQYF
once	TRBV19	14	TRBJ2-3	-	TGTGCCAGTAGTATTAGCGGTACCCCAGATACGCAGTATTTT	CASSISGTPDTQYF
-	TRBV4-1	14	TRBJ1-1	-	TGCGCCAGCTCCGCGGCAGGTTTGAAGACTGAAGCTTTCTTT	CASSAAGLKTEAFF
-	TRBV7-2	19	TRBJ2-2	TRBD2	TGTGCCAGCAGCCTTAAGAGGGTGGGAGCGGGAGGGAACACCGGGGAGCTGTTTTTT	CASSLKRVGAGGNTGELFF
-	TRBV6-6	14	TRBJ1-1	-	TGTGCCAGCAGTTACGGGCAGACGAACACTGAAGCTTTCTTT	CASSYGQTNTEAFF
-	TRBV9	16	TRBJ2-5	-	TGTGCCAGCAGCGTAGTTAACGGCCCACGGGAAGAGACCCAGTACTTC	CASSVVNGPREETQYF
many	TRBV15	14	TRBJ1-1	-	TGTGCCACCAGCAGAGATTCCGACCGGACTGAAGCTTTCTTT	CATSRDSDRTEAFF
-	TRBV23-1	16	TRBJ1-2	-	TGCGCCAGCAGTCAATATAATCTCCAGGGGTACAATGGCTACACCTTC	CASSQYNLQGYNGYTF
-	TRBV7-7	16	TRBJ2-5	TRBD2	TGTGCTAGCAGCGCCGGACTAGCGGGAGATCGAGAGACCCAGTACTTC	CASSAGLAGDRETQYF
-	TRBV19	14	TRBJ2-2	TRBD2	TGTGCCAGTACTAGCGGGAGTAAGGCCGGGGAGCTGTTTTTT	CASTSGSKAGELFF
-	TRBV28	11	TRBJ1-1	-	TGTGCCAGCAGTTTGGGGTCTGGAGCTTTCTTT	CASSLGSGAFF
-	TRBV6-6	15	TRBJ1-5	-	TGTGCCAGCAGTTATTCGGGGCTAAACAATCAGCCCCAGCATTTT	CASSYSGLNNQPQHF
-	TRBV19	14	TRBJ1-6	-	TGTGCCAGTAGTTCCGGGCCTTATAATTCACCCCTCCACTTT	CASSSGPYNSPLHF
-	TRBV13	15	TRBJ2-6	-	TGTGCCAGCAGCCTTCGCGGCTCTGGGGCCAACGTCCTGACTTTC	CASSLRGSGANVLTF
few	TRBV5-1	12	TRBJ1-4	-	TGCGCCAGCAGCGTGGGTAATGAAAAACTGTTTTTT	CASSVGNEKLFF
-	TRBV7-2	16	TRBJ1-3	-	TGTGCCAGCAGCTTAGTAGGCGGGGCTGGTGGAAACACCATATATTTT	CASSLVGGAGGNTIYF
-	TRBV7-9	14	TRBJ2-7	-	TGTGCCAGCAGGGGAGAAGGGTATGGTAACGAGCAGTACTTC	CASRGEGYGNEQYF